This passage covers 22 T cell receptor beta chains from one sample sequenced in a study of CD8+ T cells in alopecia areata. Noted treatment: oral pan-JAK inhibitor, 5-10 mg twice daily. Peripheral blood samples and lesional scalp punch biopsies were obtained from alopecia areata patients. Sequencing relied on a cDNA template that was reverse transcribed from extracted RNA. The table came from immunoSEQ multiplex PCR; TCRdb's copy has only in-frame clones and leaves some out. The data hold 5,600 or so clones, with roughly 70% observed a single time. Material: skin, obtained at week 24, from a patient treated with tofacitinib. These receptors all stem from a human donor with alopecia areata.

The chain employs TRBV7-2 and TRBJ2-7, with unresolved D. The CDR3 covers 12 residues. The germline V gene has CDR1 SGHTA and CDR2 FQGNSA. Trimming stripped 4 bases from V and 9 bases from J, with 13 bases between. CDR3 sequence reads: CASSSTGLGQYF. For the CDR3, the DNA is TGTGCCAGCAGCTCGACGGGTCTAGGGCAGTACTTC.

The V and J genes are TRBV7-2 and TRBJ2-7; TRBD2 matches at 8 bases. V gave up 0 bases and J gave up 0 bases; unmatched junction bases: 1. Germline V gene sequence: CDR1 SGHTA, CDR2 FQGNSA. The CDR3 contains 15 residues. Here the CDR3 reads CASSLAGLASYEQYF. The DNA of the CDR3 is TGTGCCAGCAGCTTAGCCGGACTAGCCTCCTACGAGCAGTACTTC.

As to this clone: The junction differs from germline at one of its ends, possibly a read error. J is TRBJ2-1 and V is TRBV18; possible D gene TRBD2, 5 bases. The CDR3 length is 16 residues. CDR1 is KGHSH, CDR2 LQKENI, per germline. The CDR3 sequence: CASSPAGRSSDNEQFF. The CDR3, as DNA: TGTGCCAGCTCACCAGCGGGCAGGAGCTCCGACAATGAGCAGTTCTTC.

The CDR3 coding sequence is TGCGCCAGCAGCCAAGCAAACCTAGGGTTCGGGGAGACCCAGTACTTC. It is translated as CASSQANLGFGETQYF. This chain uses TRBV4-1 with TRBJ2-5; D uncertain. Germline assignment: CDR1 MGHRA and CDR2 YSYEKL. This CDR3 is 16 amino acids long. V lost 1 base and J 5 bases, leaving 17 bases between the germline ends.

This clone has a handful of counts. The chain has TRBV11-1 and TRBJ2-7; 8 bases map to TRBD1. Germline CDR1 and CDR2: SGHAT and FQDESV (reference sequence). J lost 5 bases, V lost 4 bases, and 4 bases had no gene match. This CDR3 region has 13 residues. The CDR3 reads CASSWMTGDEQYF. Written as DNA, the CDR3 is TGTGCCAGCAGCTGGATGACAGGGGACGAGCAGTACTTC.

The V call is TRBV11-1, the J call TRBJ2-2, with D uncertain. V was trimmed by 6 bases and J by 6 bases, leaving 8 bases between them. The CDR3 spans 12 residues. CDR1 is SGHAT and CDR2 is FQDESV in the germline V gene (reference sequence). CDR3 loop: CASSPPSGELFF. The DNA of the CDR3 is TGTGCCAGCAGTCCACCATCCGGGGAGCTGTTTTTT. The whole variable domain, filled in from reference TRBV11-1 and TRBJ2-2, reads EAEVAQSPRYKITEKSQAVAFWCDPISGHATLYWYRQILGQGPELLVQFQDESVVDDSQLPKDRFSAERLKGVDSTLKIQPAELGDSAMYLCASSPPSGELFFGEGSRLTVL.

This sequence joins TRBV7-9 and TRBJ2-1; TRBD2 matches at 8 bases. The V segment lost 6 bases and the J segment 4 bases; nucleotides outside the gene matches: 5. This CDR3 is 14 amino acids long. Germline V gives CDR1 SEHNR, CDR2 FQNEAQ (reference sequence). The CDR3 DNA reads TGTGCCAGCAGTCTAGCGGGTGTATACAATGAGCAGTTCTTC. It codes for CASSLAGVYNEQFF.

The chain employs TRBV6-5 and TRBJ2-1, with D perhaps given as TRBD1 or TRBD2 (5 bases each). This CDR3 region has 14 residues. CDR1 and CDR2 from the germline V gene are MNHEY and SVGAGI. Trimming took 7 bases from V and 0 from J, leaving 10 bases between them. CDR3 nucleotide sequence: TGTGCCAGCACTAGGGACCGCTCCTACAATGAGCAGTTCTTC. Translating it yields CASTRDRSYNEQFF.

This chain uses TRBV5-5 with TRBJ2-3; TRBD2 matches 7 bases. The CDR3 runs to 15 residues. The germline CDR1 and CDR2 sequences are SGHKS and YYEKEE (reference sequence). J lost 3 bases, V lost 3 bases, and 7 bases had no gene match. The CDR3 sequence: CASSSLGTTTDTQYF. The CDR3 region has the DNA TGTGCCAGCAGCTCCCTCGGGACTACAACAGATACGCAGTATTTT.

This clone was observed a handful of times. The V call is TRBV7-3, the J call TRBJ1-6, with 7 bases that match TRBD1. The CDR3 has 14 amino acids. Trimming took 5 bases from V and 7 from J; bases not matched to a gene: 5. CDR1 and CDR2 (germline): SGHTA, FQGTGA. CDR3: CASSPGQPNSPLHF. The CDR3 nucleotides read TGTGCCAGCAGCCCGGGACAGCCGAATTCACCCCTCCACTTT.

The chain combines TRBV7-7 with TRBJ1-1; D is unclear. Germline V gives CDR1 SSHAT, CDR2 FNYEAQ (reference sequence). Trimming removed 5 bases from V and 2 bases from J, with 12 bases in between. The CDR3 runs 14 residues. As DNA, the CDR3 is TGTGCCAGCAGCCCCCGGGTCGATAACACTGAAGCTTTCTTT. Protein: CASSPRVDNTEAFF.

This sequence joins TRBV10-1 and TRBJ1-1, with unresolved D. CDR1 WNHNN and CDR2 SYGVQD come from the germline V gene (reference sequence). The ends were cut back, 3 bases at V and 2 bases at J, with 10 bases in the middle. The CDR3 is made up of 14 amino acids. As DNA, the CDR3 is TGCGCCAGCAGTGACGGCCCCCCTAACACTGAAGCTTTCTTT. This gives the protein CASSDGPPNTEAFF.

This chain connects TRBV7-2 to TRBJ2-7; either TRBD1 or TRBD2 may fit D (6 bases each). This CDR3 is 13 amino acids long. The V end was cut by 4 bases, the J end by 6 bases, with 13 bases between. Germline V gene lookup returns CDR1 SGHTA and CDR2 FQGNSA. CDR3 coding DNA: TGTGCCAGCAGCTCTTACGGGGGCGGCGAGCAGTACTTC. Translating gives CASSSYGGGEQYF.

This chain connects TRBV2 to TRBJ2-1; D remains unclear. CDR1 SNHLY and CDR2 FYNNEI come from the germline V gene. V lost 3 bases and J 1 base, leaving 10 bases between the germline ends. CDR3 length: 15 amino acids. CDR3 in DNA: TGTGCCAGCAGTGACGATCTGGGTTCCTACAATGAGCAGTTCTTC. Its translation is CASSDDLGSYNEQFF.

The V and J genes are TRBV30 and TRBJ2-1; 10 bases are a match to TRBD2. Per the germline V gene, CDR1 is GTSNPN and CDR2 is SVGIG (reference sequence). The CDR3 totals 14 residues. Trimming took 7 bases from V and 9 from J; bases not matched to a gene: 12. In DNA, the CDR3 is TGTGCCTACTCTGAGCGGGGGGGCTTTAGTGAGCAGTTCTTC. Amino acids: CAYSERGGFSEQFF.

This rearrangement joins TRBV15 to TRBJ1-5; TRBD1 is a possible D gene (6 bases). V shed 0 bases and J shed 2 bases, with 14 bases lying between them. The CDR3 is 17 amino acids. Germline loops: CDR1 LNHNV, CDR2 YYDKDF (reference sequence). The DNA of the CDR3 is TGTGCCACCAGCAGAGATGCGGGGGCGATGGGCAATCAGCCCCAGCATTTT. Translated: CATSRDAGAMGNQPQHF.

Only a few counts were recorded for this clone. The V gene is TRBV29-1, the J gene TRBJ2-3; D uncertain. This CDR3 contains 17 residues. Germline lookup yields CDR1 SQVTM and CDR2 ANQGSEA. Trimming cost V 4 bases and J 0 bases, with 20 bases left between them. The CDR3 loop is CSVVAIGPSPSTDTQYF. For the CDR3, the DNA is TGCAGCGTTGTGGCCATCGGACCCTCTCCAAGCACAGATACGCAGTATTTT.

About this clone: One end of the junction is discordant with germline, which a read error may explain. The V gene is TRBV7-7, the J gene TRBJ2-7, with 8 bases identical to TRBD1. CDR3 size: 14 residues. Germline CDR1 reads SSHAT; CDR2 reads FNYEAQ (reference sequence). In nucleotides, the CDR3 is TGTGCTAGCAGCCCCCGGACAGGGCCCTACGAGCAGTACTTC. Translated, it gives CASSPRTGPYEQYF.

The rearrangement uses TRBV9 and TRBJ2-2, with D perhaps matching TRBD2 (5 bases). The CDR3 spans 19 residues. Germline V gives CDR1 SGDLS, CDR2 YYNGEE. V lost 1 base, J lost 6 bases, and 25 bases lay in between. This CDR3 reads CASSVKKVATSERAGELFF. In DNA, the CDR3 is TGTGCCAGCAGCGTAAAAAAGGTGGCGACGTCTGAGAGGGCCGGGGAGCTGTTTTTT.

The chain has TRBV11-3 and TRBJ2-3; D is unresolved. Germline assignment: CDR1 SGHNT and CDR2 YENEEA. The CDR3 totals 11 residues. V was shortened by 8 bases and J by 6 bases, with 9 bases between the two germline ends. The CDR3 DNA is TGTGCCAGCGGAAACACGGATACGCAGTATTTT. It is translated as CASGNTDTQYF.

The V call is TRBV11-2, the J call TRBJ2-7; TRBD2 matches at 14 bases. Germline values: CDR1 SGHAT, CDR2 FQNNGV. This CDR3 is built from 16 residues. V trimming: 3 bases; J trimming: 2 bases; junction bases outside the gene matches: 3. This CDR3 reads CASSFKTSGGAYEQYF. The CDR3 nucleotides read TGTGCCAGCAGCTTCAAGACTAGCGGGGGGGCCTACGAGCAGTACTTC.

The chain combines TRBV6-6 with TRBJ2-1; 8 bases are shared with TRBD1. This CDR3 has 14 residues. The ends lost 5 bases at V and 2 bases at J; junction bases unmatched: 2. In germline, CDR1 is MNHNY, CDR2 SVGAGI (reference sequence). DNA for the CDR3: TGTGCCAGCAGTCCAGGGGGCGCCTACAATGAGCAGTTCTTC. It specifies CASSPGGAYNEQFF.